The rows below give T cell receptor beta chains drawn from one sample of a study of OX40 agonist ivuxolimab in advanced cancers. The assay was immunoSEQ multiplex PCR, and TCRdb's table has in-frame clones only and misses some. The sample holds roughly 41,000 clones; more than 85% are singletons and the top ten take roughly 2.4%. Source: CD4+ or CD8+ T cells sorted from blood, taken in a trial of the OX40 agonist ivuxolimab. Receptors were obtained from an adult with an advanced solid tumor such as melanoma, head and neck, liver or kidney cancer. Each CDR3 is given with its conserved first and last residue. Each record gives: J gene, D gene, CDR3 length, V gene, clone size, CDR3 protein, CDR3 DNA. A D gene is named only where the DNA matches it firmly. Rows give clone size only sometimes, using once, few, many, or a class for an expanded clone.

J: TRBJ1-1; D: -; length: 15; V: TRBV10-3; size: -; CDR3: CAISEREGRDTEAFF; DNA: TGTGCCATCAGTGAGAGGGAGGGCCGGGACACTGAAGCTTTCTTT
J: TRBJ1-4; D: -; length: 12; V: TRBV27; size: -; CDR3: CASHGPGEKLFF; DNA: TGTGCCAGCCACGGACCGGGTGAAAAACTGTTTTTT
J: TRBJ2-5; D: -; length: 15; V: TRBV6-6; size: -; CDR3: CASRVTSNGWETQYF; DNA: TGTGCCAGCAGAGTGACCTCGAACGGCTGGGAGACCCAGTACTTC
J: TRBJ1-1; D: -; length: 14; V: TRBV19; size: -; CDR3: CASSISRGGTEAFF; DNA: TGTGCCAGTAGTATTTCTCGGGGAGGCACTGAAGCTTTCTTT
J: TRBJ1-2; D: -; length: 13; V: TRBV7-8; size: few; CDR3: CASSPGPPGGYTF; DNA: TGTGCCAGCAGCCCTGGGCCGCCGGGAGGCTACACCTTC
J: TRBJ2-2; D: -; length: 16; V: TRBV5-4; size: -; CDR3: CASSLGGQGNTGELFF; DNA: TGTGCCAGCAGCTTGGGGGGGCAGGGGAACACCGGGGAGCTGTTTTTT
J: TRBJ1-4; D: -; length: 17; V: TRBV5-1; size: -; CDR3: CASSLAGRVSLHEKLFF; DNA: TGCGCCAGCAGCTTGGCAGGGCGCGTGAGCTTACACGAAAAACTGTTTTTT
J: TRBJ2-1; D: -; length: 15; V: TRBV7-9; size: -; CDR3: CASSLVAGRHNEQFF; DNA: TGTGCCAGCAGCTTAGTGGCAGGTAGGCACAATGAGCAGTTCTTC
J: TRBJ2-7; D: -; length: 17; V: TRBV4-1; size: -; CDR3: CASSRSDPLRSSYEQYF; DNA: TGCGCCAGCAGCCGATCGGACCCCCTAAGAAGCTCCTACGAGCAGTACTTC
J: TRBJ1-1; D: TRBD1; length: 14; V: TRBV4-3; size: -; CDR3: CASSLTGANTEAFF; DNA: TGCGCCAGCAGCCTTACAGGGGCCAACACTGAAGCTTTCTTT
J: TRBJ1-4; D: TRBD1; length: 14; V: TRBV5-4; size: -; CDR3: CASSLGDREEKLFF; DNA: TGTGCCAGCAGCTTGGGGGACAGGGAAGAAAAACTGTTTTTT
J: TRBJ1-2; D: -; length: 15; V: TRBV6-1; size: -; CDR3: CASSEATWRGIGYTF; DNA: TGTGCCAGCAGTGAAGCGACTTGGAGGGGGATAGGCTACACCTTC
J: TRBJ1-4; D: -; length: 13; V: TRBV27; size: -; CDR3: CASSSIPGGVLFF; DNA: TGTGCCAGCAGTTCAATCCCAGGAGGGGTACTGTTTTTT
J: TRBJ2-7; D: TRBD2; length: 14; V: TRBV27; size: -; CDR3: CATSSRGGYYEQYF; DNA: TGTGCCACCAGTTCCCGGGGGGGGTACTACGAGCAGTACTTC
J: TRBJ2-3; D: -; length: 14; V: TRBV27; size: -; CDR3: CASSLSRGTDTQYF; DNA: TGTGCCAGCAGTTTATCGAGGGGCACAGATACGCAGTATTTT
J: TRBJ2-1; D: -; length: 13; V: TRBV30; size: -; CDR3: CAWRGGPGSEQFF; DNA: TGTGCCTGGAGGGGGGGACCGGGGAGTGAGCAGTTCTTC
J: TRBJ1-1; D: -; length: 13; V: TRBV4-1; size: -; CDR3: CASSQVREGEAFF; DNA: TGCGCCAGCAGCCAAGTCAGGGAGGGTGAAGCTTTCTTT
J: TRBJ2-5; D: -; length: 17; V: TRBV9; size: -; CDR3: CASSANPGASPRETQYF; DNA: TGTGCCAGCAGCGCCAACCCTGGGGCTTCACCGAGGGAGACCCAGTACTTC
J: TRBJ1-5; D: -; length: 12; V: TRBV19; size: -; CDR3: CASSLRGQPQHF; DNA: TGTGCCAGCTCCCTAAGGGGTCAGCCCCAGCATTTT
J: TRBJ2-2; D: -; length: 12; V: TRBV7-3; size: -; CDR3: CASSLRAGELFF; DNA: TGTGCCAGCAGCTTACGGGCCGGGGAGCTGTTTTTT
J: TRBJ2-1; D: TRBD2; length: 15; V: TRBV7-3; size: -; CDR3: CASRSAGTSGNEQFF; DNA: TGTGCCAGCAGGTCAGCTGGGACTAGCGGCAATGAGCAGTTCTTC
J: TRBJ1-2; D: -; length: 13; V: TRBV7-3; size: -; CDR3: CASSSSGGYGYTF; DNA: TGTGCCAGCAGCTCCAGTGGGGGCTATGGCTACACCTTC
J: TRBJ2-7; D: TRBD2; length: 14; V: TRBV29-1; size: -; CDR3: CSVVTSGGAGEQYF; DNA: TGCAGCGTTGTAACTAGCGGGGGGGCGGGAGAGCAGTACTTC
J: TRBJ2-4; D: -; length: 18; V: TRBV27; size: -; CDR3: CASSLMGTGGGGANIQYF; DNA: TGTGCCAGCAGTTTAATGGGCACAGGTGGTGGAGGGGCAAACATTCAGTACTTC
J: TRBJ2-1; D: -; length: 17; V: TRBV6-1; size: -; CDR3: CASSEVGYREGYNEQFF; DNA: TGTGCCAGCAGTGAAGTGGGTTACAGGGAAGGTTACAATGAGCAGTTCTTC
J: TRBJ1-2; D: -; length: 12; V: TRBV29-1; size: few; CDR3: CSNRGQIYGYTF; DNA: TGCAGCAACCGAGGACAGATCTATGGCTACACCTTC
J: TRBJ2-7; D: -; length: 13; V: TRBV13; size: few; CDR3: CASTWRRTQVLDF; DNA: TGTGCCAGCACCTGGCGCCGGACGCAAGTCCTGGACTTC
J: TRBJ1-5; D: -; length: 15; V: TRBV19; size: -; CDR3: CASTPWTASNQPQHF; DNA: TGTGCCAGTACCCCCTGGACAGCTAGCAATCAGCCCCAGCATTTT
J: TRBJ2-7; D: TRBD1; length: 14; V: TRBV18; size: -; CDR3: CASSPMTGPYEQYF; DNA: TGTGCCAGCTCACCGATGACAGGGCCATACGAGCAGTACTTC
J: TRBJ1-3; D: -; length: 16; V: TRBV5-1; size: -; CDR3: CASSLEWGSSGNTIYF; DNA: TGCGCCAGCAGCTTGGAGTGGGGGAGCTCTGGAAACACCATATATTTT
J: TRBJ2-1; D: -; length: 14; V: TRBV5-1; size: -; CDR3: CASVRRKRYNEQFF; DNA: TGCGCCAGCGTCAGGAGGAAACGTTACAATGAGCAGTTCTTC
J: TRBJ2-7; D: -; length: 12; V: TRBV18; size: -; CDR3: CASRAGSYEQYF; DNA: TGTGCCAGCAGAGCAGGGTCCTACGAGCAGTACTTC
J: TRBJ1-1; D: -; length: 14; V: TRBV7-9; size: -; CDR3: CASSPGQMNTEAFF; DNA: TGTGCCAGCAGCCCCGGACAGATGAACACTGAAGCTTTCTTT
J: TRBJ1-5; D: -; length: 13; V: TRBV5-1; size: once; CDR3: CASSLGPDQPQHF; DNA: TGCGCCAGCAGCTTGGGGCCTGATCAGCCCCAGCATTTT
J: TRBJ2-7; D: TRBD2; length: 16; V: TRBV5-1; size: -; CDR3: CASSLGSAGASYEQYF; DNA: TGCGCCAGCAGCTTGGGTTCAGCGGGGGCCTCCTACGAGCAGTACTTC
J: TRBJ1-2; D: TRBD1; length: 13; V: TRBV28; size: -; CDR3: CASLQQLRGGYTF; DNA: TGTGCCAGCCTCCAACAGCTCAGGGGGGGCTACACCTTC
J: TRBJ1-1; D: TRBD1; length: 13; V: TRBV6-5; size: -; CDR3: CASQRGRNTEAFF; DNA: TGTGCCAGCCAGAGGGGGCGGAACACTGAAGCTTTCTTT